The 21 T cell receptor beta chains reported below all come from one sample, sequenced in a study of human T cells and chemical hapten exposure. TCRdb reanalysed the RACE reads using MiXCR and keeps one entry per CDR3 protein. The data contain 100,000 to 120,000 distinct CDR3 sequences, about 34% of them singletons. Time point defined: patch test 3, about 24 weeks after DPC sensitization. The treatment here: therapeutic diphenylcyclopropenone sensitization with weekly scalp DPC. The specimen was whole blood, collected in connection with sensitization to the hapten diphenylcyclopropenone (DPC). These receptors came from a middle-aged man with alopecia areata. Some clones in this sample may be carry-over from other donors' samples.

The V and J genes are TRBV2 and TRBJ1-2; D is uncertain. Trimming cost V 2 bases and J 3 bases, with 4 bases left between them. Germline V gene data show CDR1 as SNHLY and CDR2 as FYNNEI. This CDR3 spans 12 amino acids. Here the CDR3 reads CASSEIHYGYTF. As DNA, the CDR3 is TGTGCCAGCAGTGAAATCCACTATGGCTACACCTTC.

This clonotype turned up a few times. The rearrangement joins TRBV10-3 to TRBJ2-2; no reliable D call. The ends were cut back, 0 bases at V and 3 bases at J, with 5 bases in the middle. Looked up from germline, CDR1 is ENHRY and CDR2 is SYGVKD. The CDR3 covers 14 residues. The CDR3 reads CAISESAHTGELFF. The CDR3 DNA sequence: TGTGCCATCAGTGAGTCAGCTCACACCGGGGAGCTGTTTTTT.

This clonotype has a handful of counts. Written as DNA, the CDR3 is TGTGCCAGCAGCCCCAGGCAGCCCTTTAATTTGAACACTGAAGCTTTCTTT. Residues: CASSPRQPFNLNTEAFF. The J gene is TRBJ1-1, the V gene TRBV12-3 or TRBV12-4; D remains ambiguous. The CDR3 is made up of 17 amino acids. V shed 6 bases and J shed 0 bases, with 20 bases lying between them.

V and J are TRBV20-1 and TRBJ1-5; 10 nucleotides match TRBD1. The J segment lost 0 bases and the V segment lost 6 bases, leaving 5 bases of the junction unmatched. Germline values: CDR1 DFQATT, CDR2 SNEGSKA (reference sequence). The CDR3 sequence is 15 residues long. The CDR3 spells CSASRDRGSNQPQHF. The DNA of the CDR3 is TGCAGTGCCAGCCGGGACAGGGGTAGCAATCAGCCCCAGCATTTT.

This clonotype was counted only a few times. The rearrangement joins TRBV12-3 or TRBV12-4 to TRBJ1-5; D not certain. Between the trimmed V and J ends, which lost 1 base and 4 bases, there was a span of 11 bases. This CDR3 comprises 15 residues. CDR3 amino acids: CASSLGRVGNQPQHF. The CDR3 region has the DNA TGTGCCAGCAGTTTAGGAAGGGTAGGGAATCAGCCCCAGCATTTT.

This clonotype was recorded a few times. This chain connects TRBV12-3 or TRBV12-4 to TRBJ2-1, with D possibly being TRBD2 (5 bases). V lost 5 bases, J lost 9 bases, and 14 bases lay in between. The CDR3 totals 13 residues. For the CDR3, the DNA is TGTGCCAGCAGTGCCACCCTAGCTGGTGAGCAGTTCTTC. Amino acid sequence: CASSATLAGEQFF.

This sequence joins TRBV4-3 and TRBJ1-6; the match to TRBD1 covers 7 bases. Germline lookup yields CDR1 LGHNA and CDR2 YSLEER. With 0 bases clipped from V and 7 bases from J, the junction kept 3 bases outside the gene matches. The CDR3 has 15 residues. The CDR3 nucleotides read TGCGCCAGCAGCCAAGATTACAGGGGCAATTCACCCCTCCACTTT. This encodes CASSQDYRGNSPLHF.

This clonotype was picked up a small number of times. The chain recombines TRBV6-2 or TRBV6-3 with TRBJ2-3; D uncertain. The CDR3 totals 13 residues. V was trimmed by 2 bases and J by 4 bases, leaving 7 bases between them. Germline values: CDR1 MNHEY, CDR2 SVGEGT. DNA for the CDR3: TGTGCCAGCAGTTACAAGAATCCAGATACGCAGTATTTT. Translation: CASSYKNPDTQYF.

The chain carries TRBV20-1 and TRBJ1-4; 8 bases agree with TRBD1. V was clipped by 4 bases and J by 6 bases; unmatched bases: 4. This CDR3 is 13 amino acids long. The germline V gene encodes CDR1 DFQATT and CDR2 SNEGSKA (reference sequence). Here the CDR3 reads CSAMDRVDEKLFF. Written as DNA, the CDR3 is TGCAGTGCTATGGACAGGGTAGATGAAAAACTGTTTTTT.

The rearrangement uses TRBV4-3 and TRBJ1-3; TRBD1 is a possible D gene (5 bases). V was trimmed by 1 base and J by 0 bases, leaving 10 bases between them. The CDR3 totals 16 residues. CDR1 and CDR2 from the germline V gene are LGHNA and YSLEER. The CDR3 DNA reads TGCGCCAGCAGCCAAGTTGCAGGGAGCTCTGGAAACACCATATATTTT. It is translated as CASSQVAGSSGNTIYF.

This chain connects TRBV28 to TRBJ2-6, with D unclear. This CDR3 spans 16 amino acids. Per germline, CDR1 MDHEN and CDR2 SYDVKM. The V and J ends lost 1 base and 0 bases respectively, with 7 bases between them. CDR3 nucleotides: TGTGCCAGCAGTTTATTGGAATTCTCTGGGGCCAACGTCCTGACTTTC. Encoded protein: CASSLLEFSGANVLTF.

This clonotype has more than one count but fewer than ten. The rearrangement joins TRBV10-3 to TRBJ2-3; D tentatively reads TRBD1 or TRBD2 (6 bases each). Trimming shortened V by 6 bases and J by 2 bases, and 9 bases separated the two germline ends. From germline, CDR1 is ENHRY and CDR2 SYGVKD. The CDR3 extends over 13 amino acids. CDR3 sequence: CAIRGGLTDTQYF. The CDR3 DNA follows: TGTGCCATCAGAGGGGGGCTCACAGATACGCAGTATTTT.

This clonotype has a handful of counts. This CDR3 reads CSASEGFWNTEAFF. The CDR3, as DNA: TGCAGTGCTAGCGAGGGGTTTTGGAACACTGAAGCTTTCTTT. The V and J genes are TRBV20-1 and TRBJ1-1; D might be TRBD1 (5 bases). The length of the CDR3 is 14 residues. Trimming pared 3 bases from V and 1 base from J, leaving 12 bases between. CDR1 is DFQATT and CDR2 is SNEGSKA in the germline V gene (reference sequence).

The chain has TRBV29-1 and TRBJ1-1; no clear D gene. This CDR3 spans 12 amino acids. Germline lookup yields CDR1 SQVTM and CDR2 ANQGSEA. Trimming took 4 bases from V and 0 from J, leaving 6 bases between them. The CDR3 loop reads CSVATMNTEAFF. The CDR3 DNA reads TGCAGCGTTGCAACAATGAACACTGAAGCTTTCTTT. The complete variable domain, with remaining parts taken from reference TRBV29-1 and TRBJ1-1, reads SAVISQKPSRDICQRGTSLTIQCQVDSQVTMMFWYRQQPGQSLTLIATANQGSEATYESGFVIDKFPISRPNLTFSTLTVSNMSPEDSSIYLCSVATMNTEAFFGQGTRLTVV.

This clonotype was observed a handful of times. The chain uses TRBV28 and TRBJ1-1; no definite D call. The CDR3 consists of 16 residues. Germline lookup yields CDR1 MDHEN and CDR2 SYDVKM. The germline V and J ends were trimmed by 6 bases and 0 bases, with 17 bases remaining between them. The CDR3 is CASSPYTLSVNTEAFF. CDR3 nucleotides: TGTGCCAGCAGCCCTTATACTCTTTCCGTGAACACTGAAGCTTTCTTT.

This clonotype came up a few times. The chain uses TRBV20-1 and TRBJ1-5, with D possibly matching TRBD1 (5 bases). CDR1 is DFQATT and CDR2 is SNEGSKA in the germline V gene (reference sequence). This CDR3 contains 13 residues. Trimming took 3 bases from V and 3 from J, leaving 9 bases between them. CDR3 region: CSASGTDNQPQHF. CDR3 DNA sequence: TGCAGTGCTAGCGGGACCGACAATCAGCCCCAGCATTTT.

The table lists this clonotype with a count of one. The rearrangement uses TRBV6-5 and TRBJ2-7, with D uncertain. Per the germline V gene, CDR1 is MNHEY and CDR2 is SVGAGI. CDR3 size: 11 residues. V gave up 3 bases and J gave up 7 bases, with 7 bases separating them. Here the CDR3 DNA reads TGTGCCAGCAGTTATCAAGGGGAGCAGTACTTC. This codes for CASSYQGEQYF.

V is TRBV7-6 and J is TRBJ2-3; 12 nucleotides align to TRBD2. Trimming removed 3 bases from V and 6 bases from J; junction bases left unmatched: 4. This CDR3 spans 15 amino acids. Germline-derived CDR1 and CDR2 are SGHVS and FNYEAQ. The CDR3 sequence: CASSLRLAGVDTQYF. The CDR3 region has the DNA TGTGCCAGCAGCTTGAGACTAGCGGGAGTGGATACGCAGTATTTT.

The chain carries TRBV6-5 and TRBJ2-7; perhaps D is TRBD1 or TRBD2 (5 bases each). CDR3 length: 15 residues. The V and J ends lost 6 bases and 2 bases respectively, with 17 bases between them. The germline gives CDR1 MNHEY, CDR2 SVGAGI. Here the CDR3 DNA reads TGTGCCAGCAGCACTCTAAGTCGGGGCACCTACGAGCAGTACTTC. Amino acids: CASSTLSRGTYEQYF.

The chain joins TRBV7-2 to TRBJ2-2; D is unresolved. V lost 2 bases to trimming and J lost 5 bases, with 12 bases between them. The germline V gene encodes CDR1 SGHTA and CDR2 FQGNSA. This CDR3 region has 15 residues. CDR3 sequence reads: CASSLQISKTGELFF. The CDR3 DNA is TGTGCCAGCAGCTTACAGATCAGCAAAACCGGGGAGCTGTTTTTT.

V usage is TRBV25-1 and J usage is TRBJ2-7; 7 nucleotides line up with TRBD1. This CDR3 is 13 amino acids long. Germline CDR1 MGHDK, CDR2 SYGVNS. Trimming removed 4 bases from V and 2 bases from J; junction bases left unmatched: 2. This CDR3 reads CASSVTGTYEQYF. The CDR3 DNA follows: TGTGCCAGCAGTGTGACAGGGACCTACGAGCAGTACTTC.